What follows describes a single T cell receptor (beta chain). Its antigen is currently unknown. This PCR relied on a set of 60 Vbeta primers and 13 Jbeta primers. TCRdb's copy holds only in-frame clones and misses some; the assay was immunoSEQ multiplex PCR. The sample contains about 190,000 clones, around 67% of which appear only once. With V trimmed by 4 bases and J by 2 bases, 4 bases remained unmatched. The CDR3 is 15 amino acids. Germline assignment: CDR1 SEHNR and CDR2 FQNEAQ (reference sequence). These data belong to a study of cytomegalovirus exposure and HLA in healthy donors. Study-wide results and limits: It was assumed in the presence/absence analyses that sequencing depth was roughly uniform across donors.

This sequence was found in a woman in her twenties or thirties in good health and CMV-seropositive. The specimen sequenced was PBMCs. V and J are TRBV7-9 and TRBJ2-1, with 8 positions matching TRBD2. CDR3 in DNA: TGTGCCAGCAGCTCAACTAGCGGCCCCTACAATGAGCAGTTCTTC. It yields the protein CASSSTSGPYNEQFF.